The next 4 T cell receptor beta chains were all read from a single sample in a study of beta chain features in type 1 diabetes. Study-wide results and caveats: Moderate yet significant TCRB CDR3 shortening was seen in Type 1 diabetes patients in all four CD4+ subsets.

These receptors have no known antigen. Every bit of the isolated RNA underwent reverse transcription, so sequencing read expressed TCRB transcripts. Assay used: immunoSEQ multiplex PCR; TCRdb lists only in-frame clones, some missing. Altogether hundreds of thousands of clones are present, under 15% being singletons, with the ten largest covering roughly 0.022%. What was sequenced was naive CD4+ T cells from blood. The source is a young man with type 1 diabetes.

Regarding this clone: Other DNA sequences of this sample code for an identical CDR3. V and J are TRBV18 and TRBJ2-5, with TRBD1 matching 8 bases. The V gene's germline CDR1 is KGHSH and CDR2 LQKENI. CDR3 size: 13 residues. The trim removed 2 bases at V and 4 bases at J, leaving 0 bases unmatched. The CDR3, as DNA: TGTGCCAGCTCACCAACAGGGGGAGAGACCCAGTACTTC. Its translation is CASSPTGGETQYF.

This clone has only a few counts. The rearrangement uses TRBV10-3 and TRBJ1-2; 8 nucleotides match TRBD1. Trimming at V came to 4 bases and at J to 0 bases, leaving 10 bases not matched to a gene. This CDR3 region has 17 residues. Looked up from germline, CDR1 is ENHRY and CDR2 is SYGVKD. CDR3 nucleotide sequence: TGTGCCATCAGTGCCTCCGACAGGGGCCCAGCTAACTATGGCTACACCTTC. Protein product: CAISASDRGPANYGYTF.

This clone was seen a few times. The chain combines TRBV7-9 with TRBJ1-1, with unresolved D. The germline V gene encodes CDR1 SEHNR and CDR2 FQNEAQ (reference sequence). The CDR3 sequence is 16 residues long. V was clipped by 4 bases and J by 3 bases, with 18 bases between them. The CDR3 DNA reads TGTGCCAGCAGCTCGGGTAGCCTTCTGGTAGACACTGAAGCTTTCTTT. Translating it yields CASSSGSLLVDTEAFF.

This clone showed up just a few times. The rearrangement links TRBV6-6 to TRBJ1-3, with 10 bases identical to TRBD1. Germline V gives CDR1 MNHNY, CDR2 SVGAGI (reference sequence). This CDR3 comprises 15 residues. The V gene end was trimmed by 6 bases and the J gene end by 6 bases; junction bases not matched to a gene: 8. CDR3 sequence (DNA): TGTGCCAGCAGCCCCCCTGGGACAGGGGCAAACACCATATATTTT. Amino acid sequence: CASSPPGTGANTIYF.